The present T cell receptor (beta chain) was sequenced within a study of blood T cells in healthy people across ages. Through a sample-barcoded 5' primer and a J-beta primer mix, a second PCR was run for about 6 to 12 cycles. Each cDNA molecule was tagged by a template-switch adaptor that had 12 random nucleotides. Via MiXCR, TCRdb re-called the 5' RACE reads, giving one row per CDR3 protein. The table has about 640,000 distinct CDR3 sequences, 58% seen once. This CDR3 is built from 16 residues. Trimming removed 6 bases from V and 5 bases from J, with 20 bases in between. Germline V gives CDR1 PRHDT, CDR2 FYEKMQ (reference sequence). This clonotype was seen more than once but under ten times.

The sequenced material came from blood. The genes are TRBV13 and TRBJ2-1, with D possibly being TRBD2 (5 bases). The receptor's source is a man between 60 and 75 years old in good health. The CDR3 DNA reads TGTGCCAGCAGTTCCCTACTAGATTCGTTTGACAATGAGCAGTTCTTC. Translation: CASSSLLDSFDNEQFF.